These T cell receptor beta chains were read from a single sample in a study of OX40 agonist ivuxolimab in advanced cancers. Some clones are missing from TCRdb's copy, which holds only in-frame ones; the method was immunoSEQ multiplex PCR. The sample carries 53,000 or so clones, roughly 88% recorded once. The starting material was CD4+ or CD8+ T cells sorted from blood, obtained in a trial of the OX40 agonist ivuxolimab. These receptors originate from an adult with an advanced solid tumor such as melanoma, head and neck, liver or kidney cancer. The CDR3 runs from the conserved cysteine through the conserved F or W. Each record gives: V gene, clone size, D gene, J gene, CDR3 protein, CDR3 DNA. The D gene is left open where the match is weak. The size of a clone is reported for some rows only, either as once, few or many, or as a class for expanded clones.

v_call: TRBV28
clone_size: .
d_call: .
j_call: TRBJ1-3
cdr3_aa: CASRTQNSGNTIYF
cdr3_nt: TGTGCCAGCAGGACTCAGAACTCTGGAAACACCATATATTTT

v_call: TRBV7-3
clone_size: .
d_call: .
j_call: TRBJ2-3
cdr3_aa: CASSLSGTDTQYF
cdr3_nt: TGTGCCAGCAGCTTAAGTGGCACAGATACGCAGTATTTT

v_call: TRBV19
clone_size: .
d_call: TRBD1
j_call: TRBJ2-3
cdr3_aa: CASSPGDSSTDTQYF
cdr3_nt: TGTGCCAGTAGTCCCGGGGACAGTAGCACAGATACGCAGTATTTT

v_call: TRBV18
clone_size: .
d_call: TRBD1
j_call: TRBJ2-7
cdr3_aa: CASRPRTGPYEQYF
cdr3_nt: TGTGCCAGCCGTCCCCGGACAGGGCCCTACGAGCAGTACTTC

v_call: TRBV27
clone_size: .
d_call: .
j_call: TRBJ2-1
cdr3_aa: CASKGQNGYEQFF
cdr3_nt: TGTGCCAGCAAAGGGCAGAATGGGTATGAGCAGTTCTTC

v_call: TRBV6-5
clone_size: .
d_call: .
j_call: TRBJ1-5
cdr3_aa: CASSYRGNQPQHF
cdr3_nt: TGTGCCAGCAGTTACAGGGGGAATCAGCCCCAGCATTTT

v_call: TRBV19
clone_size: .
d_call: .
j_call: TRBJ1-5
cdr3_aa: CASSDLPNQPQHF
cdr3_nt: TGTGCCAGTAGTGACCTGCCCAATCAGCCCCAGCATTTT

v_call: TRBV2
clone_size: once
d_call: .
j_call: TRBJ1-4
cdr3_aa: CASSERGGQEKLFF
cdr3_nt: TGTGCCAGCAGTGAAAGGGGGGGCCAAGAAAAACTGTTTTTT

v_call: TRBV5-4
clone_size: .
d_call: TRBD2
j_call: TRBJ2-1
cdr3_aa: CASSWGLAGGPSSYNEQFF
cdr3_nt: TGTGCCAGCAGCTGGGGACTAGCGGGGGGGCCGAGCTCCTACAATGAGCAGTTCTTC

v_call: TRBV7-2
clone_size: .
d_call: TRBD2
j_call: TRBJ2-1
cdr3_aa: CASSLGGGGLVNEQFF
cdr3_nt: TGTGCCAGCAGCTTAGGAGGCGGGGGGTTGGTGAATGAGCAGTTCTTC

v_call: TRBV11-2
clone_size: once
d_call: TRBD1
j_call: TRBJ1-1
cdr3_aa: CASSLGTVTEAFF
cdr3_nt: TGTGCCAGCAGCCTTGGGACAGTCACTGAAGCTTTCTTT

v_call: TRBV7-3
clone_size: .
d_call: .
j_call: TRBJ2-5
cdr3_aa: CASSFTGHSQETQYF
cdr3_nt: TGTGCCAGCAGCTTTACCGGGCACTCCCAAGAGACCCAGTACTTC

v_call: TRBV19
clone_size: .
d_call: .
j_call: TRBJ2-7
cdr3_aa: CASNGGRVYEQYF
cdr3_nt: TGTGCCAGTAACGGTGGCAGGGTCTACGAGCAGTACTTC

v_call: TRBV28
clone_size: once
d_call: .
j_call: TRBJ1-5
cdr3_aa: CASSFTDSNQPQHF
cdr3_nt: TGTGCCAGCAGTTTCACAGATAGCAATCAGCCCCAGCATTTT

v_call: TRBV7-9
clone_size: .
d_call: TRBD1
j_call: TRBJ2-1
cdr3_aa: CASSPGTVNNEQFF
cdr3_nt: TGTGCCAGCAGTCCCGGGACAGTAAACAATGAGCAGTTCTTC

v_call: TRBV19
clone_size: .
d_call: TRBD1
j_call: TRBJ1-3
cdr3_aa: CASTGQGATGNTIYF
cdr3_nt: TGTGCCAGTACCGGACAGGGGGCGACTGGAAACACCATATATTTT

v_call: TRBV7-8
clone_size: once
d_call: .
j_call: TRBJ1-5
cdr3_aa: CASSPQTFQGNQPQHF
cdr3_nt: TGTGCCAGCAGCCCTCAGACCTTCCAGGGCAATCAGCCCCAGCATTTT

v_call: TRBV29-1
clone_size: .
d_call: TRBD1
j_call: TRBJ2-7
cdr3_aa: CSVDPGGTYEQYF
cdr3_nt: TGCAGCGTCGACCCAGGGGGAACCTACGAGCAGTACTTC

v_call: TRBV19
clone_size: .
d_call: .
j_call: TRBJ2-7
cdr3_aa: CASSSARAYEQYF
cdr3_nt: TGTGCCAGTAGTTCAGCCAGGGCCTACGAGCAGTACTTC

v_call: TRBV30
clone_size: .
d_call: TRBD1
j_call: TRBJ1-3
cdr3_aa: CAWSWDRGGPSGNTIYF
cdr3_nt: TGTGCCTGGAGCTGGGACAGGGGGGGTCCCTCTGGAAACACCATATATTTT

v_call: TRBV6-5
clone_size: .
d_call: .
j_call: TRBJ1-3
cdr3_aa: CASRRADSGNTIYF
cdr3_nt: TGTGCCAGCCGGAGGGCCGATTCGGGAAACACCATATATTTT

v_call: TRBV7-3
clone_size: .
d_call: TRBD1
j_call: TRBJ2-2
cdr3_aa: CASSLTGGGTGELFF
cdr3_nt: TGTGCCAGCAGCTTGACAGGGGGTGGCACCGGGGAGCTGTTTTTT

v_call: TRBV7-3
clone_size: .
d_call: TRBD2
j_call: TRBJ2-7
cdr3_aa: CASSDKASGGKHF
cdr3_nt: TGTGCCAGCAGCGACAAGGCTAGCGGGGGGAAACACTTC

v_call: TRBV12-2
clone_size: .
d_call: .
j_call: TRBJ2-7
cdr3_aa: CASRPPGLQDYEQYF
cdr3_nt: TGTGCAAGTCGCCCTCCGGGACTACAGGACTACGAGCAGTACTTC

v_call: TRBV6-6
clone_size: once
d_call: TRBD1
j_call: TRBJ1-5
cdr3_aa: CASSPSGGNQPQHF
cdr3_nt: TGTGCCAGCAGCCCCTCAGGGGGGAATCAGCCCCAGCATTTT

v_call: TRBV30
clone_size: .
d_call: .
j_call: TRBJ2-2
cdr3_aa: CACQASNTGELFF
cdr3_nt: TGTGCCTGCCAGGCCTCGAACACCGGGGAGCTGTTTTTT

v_call: TRBV2
clone_size: once
d_call: .
j_call: TRBJ2-7
cdr3_aa: CASSENGYEQYF
cdr3_nt: TGTGCCAGCAGTGAGAACGGGTACGAGCAGTACTTC

v_call: TRBV5-5
clone_size: .
d_call: .
j_call: TRBJ1-1
cdr3_aa: CASSRQNTEAFF
cdr3_nt: TGTGCCAGCAGCCGTCAGAACACTGAAGCTTTCTTT

v_call: TRBV7-9
clone_size: .
d_call: .
j_call: TRBJ2-7
cdr3_aa: CASSSTSSYEQYF
cdr3_nt: TGTGCCAGCAGCTCGACTAGCTCCTACGAGCAGTACTTC

v_call: TRBV10-2
clone_size: .
d_call: .
j_call: TRBJ1-5
cdr3_aa: CASSEFRGDSNQPQHF
cdr3_nt: TGCGCCAGCAGTGAGTTTCGAGGGGATAGCAATCAGCCCCAGCATTTT

v_call: TRBV30
clone_size: .
d_call: .
j_call: TRBJ2-5
cdr3_aa: CASWEGAGTQYF
cdr3_nt: TGTGCCTCGTGGGAGGGGGCCGGGACCCAGTACTTC

v_call: TRBV10-3
clone_size: .
d_call: TRBD1
j_call: TRBJ2-1
cdr3_aa: CAISGGQNNEQFF
cdr3_nt: TGTGCCATCAGTGGGGGACAGAACAATGAGCAGTTCTTC

v_call: TRBV5-1
clone_size: once
d_call: TRBD1
j_call: TRBJ2-5
cdr3_aa: CASSSGGQTETQYF
cdr3_nt: TGCGCCAGCAGCTCAGGGGGACAGACAGAGACCCAGTACTTC

v_call: TRBV19
clone_size: .
d_call: TRBD2
j_call: TRBJ2-5
cdr3_aa: CASSSSGFQETQYF
cdr3_nt: TGTGCCAGTAGTTCTAGCGGATTTCAAGAGACCCAGTACTTC

v_call: TRBV5-1
clone_size: .
d_call: TRBD2
j_call: TRBJ2-3
cdr3_aa: CASASGRPSTDTQYF
cdr3_nt: TGCGCCAGCGCTAGCGGGAGGCCTAGCACAGATACGCAGTATTTT

v_call: TRBV7-9
clone_size: .
d_call: .
j_call: TRBJ2-3
cdr3_aa: CASTLVGDTQYF
cdr3_nt: TGTGCCAGCACCTTAGTGGGAGATACGCAGTATTTT

v_call: TRBV2
clone_size: once
d_call: TRBD1
j_call: TRBJ2-7
cdr3_aa: CASIKDRRYEQYF
cdr3_nt: TGTGCCAGCATTAAGGACAGGCGTTACGAGCAGTACTTC

v_call: TRBV5-1
clone_size: .
d_call: .
j_call: TRBJ2-1
cdr3_aa: CASSLEGTPSYNEQFF
cdr3_nt: TGCGCCAGCAGCTTGGAGGGGACTCCCTCCTACAATGAGCAGTTCTTC

v_call: TRBV9
clone_size: .
d_call: .
j_call: TRBJ1-1
cdr3_aa: CASSSVGSDTEAFF
cdr3_nt: TGTGCCAGCAGCTCAGTCGGGTCGGACACTGAAGCTTTCTTT

v_call: TRBV6-5
clone_size: .
d_call: .
j_call: TRBJ2-7
cdr3_aa: CASKRDLGEGQYF
cdr3_nt: TGTGCCAGCAAAAGGGACCTGGGTGAGGGGCAGTACTTC

v_call: TRBV6-1
clone_size: .
d_call: .
j_call: TRBJ1-2
cdr3_aa: CASSEGGINYGYTF
cdr3_nt: TGTGCCAGCAGTGAGGGGGGGATCAACTATGGCTACACCTTC

v_call: TRBV14
clone_size: .
d_call: .
j_call: TRBJ2-5
cdr3_aa: CASSQGYGETQYF
cdr3_nt: TGTGCCAGCAGCCAAGGTTACGGAGAGACCCAGTACTTC

v_call: TRBV27
clone_size: .
d_call: TRBD2
j_call: TRBJ2-1
cdr3_aa: CASRLGLAGAPSYNEQFF
cdr3_nt: TGTGCCAGCAGGTTGGGACTAGCGGGGGCCCCATCCTACAATGAGCAGTTCTTC

v_call: TRBV6-6
clone_size: .
d_call: .
j_call: TRBJ1-1
cdr3_aa: CASRTRNTEAFF
cdr3_nt: TGTGCCAGCAGAACGCGGAACACTGAAGCTTTCTTT

v_call: TRBV7-9
clone_size: .
d_call: TRBD1
j_call: TRBJ1-1
cdr3_aa: CASRRQGLTEAFF
cdr3_nt: TGTGCCAGCAGACGACAGGGGTTAACTGAAGCTTTCTTT

v_call: TRBV28
clone_size: .
d_call: TRBD1
j_call: TRBJ1-2
cdr3_aa: CASSFFERQGQGYTF
cdr3_nt: TGTGCCAGCAGTTTTTTTGAGAGACAGGGACAAGGCTACACCTTC

v_call: TRBV23-1
clone_size: .
d_call: TRBD1
j_call: TRBJ2-7
cdr3_aa: CASSQSKLRQGAAEQYF
cdr3_nt: TGCGCCAGCAGTCAATCGAAATTACGGCAGGGGGCCGCCGAGCAGTACTTC

v_call: TRBV10-3
clone_size: once
d_call: .
j_call: TRBJ1-2
cdr3_aa: CAIRGAANYGYTF
cdr3_nt: TGTGCCATCAGAGGCGCAGCGAACTATGGCTACACCTTC

v_call: TRBV7-2
clone_size: .
d_call: TRBD1
j_call: TRBJ2-7
cdr3_aa: CASSLGTGGREQYF
cdr3_nt: TGTGCCAGCAGCCTTGGGACAGGGGGCCGCGAGCAGTACTTC

v_call: TRBV14
clone_size: .
d_call: .
j_call: TRBJ1-1
cdr3_aa: CASSRQTLFGTEAFF
cdr3_nt: TGTGCCAGCAGCCGTCAGACACTCTTTGGCACTGAAGCTTTCTTT

v_call: TRBV5-1
clone_size: .
d_call: .
j_call: TRBJ1-5
cdr3_aa: CASSLVPAGNNQPQHF
cdr3_nt: TGCGCCAGCAGCTTGGTTCCGGCAGGGAACAATCAGCCCCAGCATTTT

v_call: TRBV7-3
clone_size: .
d_call: TRBD1
j_call: TRBJ1-4
cdr3_aa: CASSLTGTGREKLFF
cdr3_nt: TGTGCCAGCAGCTTAACTGGGACAGGGCGGGAAAAACTGTTTTTT

v_call: TRBV5-4
clone_size: .
d_call: TRBD1
j_call: TRBJ2-7
cdr3_aa: CASSPAGTASYEQYF
cdr3_nt: TGTGCCAGCAGCCCCGCAGGGACAGCCTCCTACGAGCAGTACTTC